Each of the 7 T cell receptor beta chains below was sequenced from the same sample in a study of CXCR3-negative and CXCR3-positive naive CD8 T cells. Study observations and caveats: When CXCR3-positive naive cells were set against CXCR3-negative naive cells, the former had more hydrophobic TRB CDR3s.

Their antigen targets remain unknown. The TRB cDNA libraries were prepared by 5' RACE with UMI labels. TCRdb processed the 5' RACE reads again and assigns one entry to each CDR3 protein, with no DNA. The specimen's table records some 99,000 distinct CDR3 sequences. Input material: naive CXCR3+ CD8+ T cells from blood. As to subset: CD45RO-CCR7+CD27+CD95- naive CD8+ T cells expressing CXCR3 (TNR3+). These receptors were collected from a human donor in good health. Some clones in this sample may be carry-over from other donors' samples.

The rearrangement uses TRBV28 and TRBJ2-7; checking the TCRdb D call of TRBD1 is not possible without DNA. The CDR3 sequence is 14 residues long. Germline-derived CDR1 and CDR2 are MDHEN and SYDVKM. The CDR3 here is CASRGETETYEQYF.

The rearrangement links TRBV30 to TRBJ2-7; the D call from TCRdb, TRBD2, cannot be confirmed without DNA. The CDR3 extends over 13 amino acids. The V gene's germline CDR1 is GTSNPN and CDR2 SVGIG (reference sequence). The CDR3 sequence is CAWSVGRAYEQYF.

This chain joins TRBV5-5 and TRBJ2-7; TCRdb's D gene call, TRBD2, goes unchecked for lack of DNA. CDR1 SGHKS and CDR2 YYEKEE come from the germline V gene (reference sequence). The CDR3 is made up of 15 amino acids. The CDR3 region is CASSLTPSGAYEQYF.

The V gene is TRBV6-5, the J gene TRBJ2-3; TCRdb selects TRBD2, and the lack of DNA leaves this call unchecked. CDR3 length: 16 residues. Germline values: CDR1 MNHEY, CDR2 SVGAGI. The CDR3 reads CASRPVAGTSTDTQYF.

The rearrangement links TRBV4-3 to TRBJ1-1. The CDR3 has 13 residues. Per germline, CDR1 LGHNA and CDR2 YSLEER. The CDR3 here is CASSRGWNTEAFF.

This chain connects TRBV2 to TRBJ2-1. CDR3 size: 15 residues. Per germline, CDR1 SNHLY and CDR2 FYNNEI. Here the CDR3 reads CASSERPSSYNEQFF. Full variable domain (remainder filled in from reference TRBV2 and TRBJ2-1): EPEVTQTPSHQVTQMGQEVILRCVPISNHLYFYWYRQILGQKVEFLVSFYNNEISEKSEIFDDQFSVERPDGSNFTLKIRSTKLEDSAMYFCASSERPSSYNEQFFGPGTRLTVL.

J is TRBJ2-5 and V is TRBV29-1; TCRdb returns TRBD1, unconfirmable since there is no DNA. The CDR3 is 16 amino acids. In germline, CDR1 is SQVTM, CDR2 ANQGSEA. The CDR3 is CSVEDRDRVGRETQYF. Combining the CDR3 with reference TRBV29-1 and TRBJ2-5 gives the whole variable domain SAVISQKPSRDICQRGTSLTIQCQVDSQVTMMFWYRQQPGQSLTLIATANQGSEATYESGFVIDKFPISRPNLTFSTLTVSNMSPEDSSIYLCSVEDRDRVGRETQYFGPGTRLLVL.